This TCR beta chain comes out of a study of PD-L1 blockade in urothelial cancer. Study information: Male sex and bladder-origin urothelial cancer characterized about 90% of the roughly 30 patients. Blood-derived samples held a median roughly 140,000 T cells.

Libraries were prepared by immunoSEQ multiplex PCR; TCRdb keeps only in-frame clonotypes and omits some of them. The top ten clones hold around 11% of a sample with tens of thousands of clones, approximately 93% of them seen once. Germline values: CDR1 GTSNPN, CDR2 SVGIG (reference sequence). J lost 8 bases, V lost 3 bases, and 9 bases had no gene match. CDR3 length equals 14 residues. Study results and limitations: Pretreatment clonality of the blood TCR repertoire below the median was predictive of superior survival.

This clone showed up just a few times. The antigen remains unidentified. Time point defined: pretreatment peripheral blood. Sequencing was performed on PBMCs, taken around atezolizumab (anti-PD-L1) treatment. This clonotype was obtained from a woman aged 55-75 years with urothelial cancer. The gene calls are TRBV30 and TRBJ1-2; 10 bases are a match to TRBD1. In DNA, the CDR3 is TGTGCCTGGAGCAGGGACAGGGGAAGTCGGGGCTACACCTTC. Translating it yields CAWSRDRGSRGYTF.